The clone carrying this T cell receptor beta chain was seen only a few times. Per germline, CDR1 LGHNA and CDR2 YSLEER. With 2 bases removed from V and 4 bases from J, the gap between germline ends came to 8 bases. This CDR3 is built from 13 residues. The table came from immunoSEQ multiplex PCR; TCRdb's copy has only in-frame clones and leaves some out. The sample has about 31,000 clones; roughly 70% are singletons. This specimen comes from a study of STAT5B mutations in CD4+ large granular lymphocyte leukemia. The sample consisted of CD4+ T cells from blood buffy coats. This TCR derives from a human donor in good health. This chain connects TRBV4-3 to TRBJ1-1; D not resolved. In DNA form, the CDR3 reads TGCGCCAGCAGCCAACGGCTGAGCACTGAAGCTTTCTTT. Its translation is CASSQRLSTEAFF.